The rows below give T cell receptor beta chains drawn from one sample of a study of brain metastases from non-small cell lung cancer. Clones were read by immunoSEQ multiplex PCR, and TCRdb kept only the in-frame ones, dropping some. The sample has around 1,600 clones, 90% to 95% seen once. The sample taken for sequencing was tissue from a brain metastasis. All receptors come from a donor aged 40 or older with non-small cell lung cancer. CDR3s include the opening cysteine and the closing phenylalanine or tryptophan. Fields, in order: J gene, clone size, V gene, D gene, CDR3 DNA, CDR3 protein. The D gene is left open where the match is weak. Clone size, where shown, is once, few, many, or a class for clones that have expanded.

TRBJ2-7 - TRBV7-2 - TGTGCCAGCAGCTCCGGGGCTGTTCTCGGTGAGGAGCAGTACTTC CASSSGAVLGEEQYF
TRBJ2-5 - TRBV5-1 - TGCGCCAGCAGTATGGCCCAGAGTATAGGAGAGACCCAGTACTTC CASSMAQSIGETQYF
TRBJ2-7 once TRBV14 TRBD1 TGTGCCAGCAGACTCTCAGGGGGCTTCTACGAGCAGTACTTC CASRLSGGFYEQYF
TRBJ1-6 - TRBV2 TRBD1 TGTGCCAGCTCCCAACAGGGGGCGAGAGGTTCACCCCTCCACTTT CASSQQGARGSPLHF
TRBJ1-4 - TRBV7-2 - TGTGCCAGCAGCCCTACAGCGCCAACTAATGAAAAACTGTTTTTT CASSPTAPTNEKLFF
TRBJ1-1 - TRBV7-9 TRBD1 TGTGCCAGCAGCTTGGACAGGGGAAACACTGAAGCTTTCTTT CASSLDRGNTEAFF
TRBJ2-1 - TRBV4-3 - TGCGCCAGCAGCCAAGGATTGGACTCGACCTACAATGAGCAGTTCTTC CASSQGLDSTYNEQFF
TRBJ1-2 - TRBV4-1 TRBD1 TGCGCCAGCAGCCAACCAATCTCCCGGGACAGGGGGCGAGGCTACACCTTC CASSQPISRDRGRGYTF
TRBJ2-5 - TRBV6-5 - TGTGCCAGCAGTTCGCACGAGACAGGGAGGATCGAGACCCAGTACTTC CASSSHETGRIETQYF
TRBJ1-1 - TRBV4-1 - TGCGCCAGCAGCCAAGATGGGGGGGATGGAGGCACTGAAGCTTTCTTT CASSQDGGDGGTEAFF
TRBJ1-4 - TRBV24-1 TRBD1 TGTGCCACCAGTGATGCCGCGACAGGGTCTAATGAAAAACTGTTTTTT CATSDAATGSNEKLFF
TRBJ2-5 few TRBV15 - TGTGCCACCTCCGGGGGCCCCCAAGAGACCCAGTACTTC CATSGGPQETQYF
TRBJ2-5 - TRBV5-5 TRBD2 TGTGCCAGCAGCTTGGCAACGGGGGGGGCAATCGGAGAGACCCAGTACTTC CASSLATGGAIGETQYF
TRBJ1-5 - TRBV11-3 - TGTGCCAGCAGCTCGGACGGCAACAATCAGCCCCAGCATTTT CASSSDGNNQPQHF
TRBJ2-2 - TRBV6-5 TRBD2 TGTGCCACCACCGGACTAGCGGGGGGGGAGCTGTTTTTT CATTGLAGGELFF
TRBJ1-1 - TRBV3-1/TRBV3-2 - TGTGCCAGCAGCCACCTCGGGGGGAACACTGAAGCTTTCTTT CASSHLGGNTEAFF
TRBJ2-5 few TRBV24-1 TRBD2 TGTGCCGGTATACCGGGACTAGCGGGTAAGTCAGAGACCCAGTACTTC CAGIPGLAGKSETQYF
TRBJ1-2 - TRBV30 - TGTGCCTGGAGTGTACGGCCCTGGGGATTTAATCCTACCTACACCTTC CAWSVRPWGFNPTYTF
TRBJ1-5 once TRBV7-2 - TGTGCCAGCAGCCCCGGGCAGCAGTTTCAGCCCCAGCATTTT CASSPGQQFQPQHF
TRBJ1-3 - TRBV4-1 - TGCGCCAGCAGCCTCTTACCGGGTACAGTCTCTGGAAACATCATATATTTT CASSLLPGTVSGNIIYF
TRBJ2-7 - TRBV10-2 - TGCGCCAGCAGTGAGTTCTGGCGGACAGAGCCTTACGAGCAGTACTTC CASSEFWRTEPYEQYF
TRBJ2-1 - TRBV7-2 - TGTGCCAGCAGCTTGGGGTCGAGCTCCTACAATGAGCAGTTCTTC CASSLGSSSYNEQFF
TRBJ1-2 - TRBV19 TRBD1 TGTGCCAGTGCGGACAGGGCGCCTAACTATGGCTACACTTTC CASADRAPNYGYTF
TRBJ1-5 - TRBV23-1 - TGCGCCAGCAGTCGGCGGCGGGGTGAAGGTCCCCAGCATTTT CASSRRRGEGPQHF
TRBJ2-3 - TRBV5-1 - TGCGCCAGCAGCTTAAAGGCCACAGATACGCAGTATTTT CASSLKATDTQYF
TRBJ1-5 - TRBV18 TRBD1 TGTGCCAGCTCACCACAGACAGGGGGCCAGCCCCAGCATTTT CASSPQTGGQPQHF
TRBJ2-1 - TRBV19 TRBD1 TGTGCCAGTAGTGGCGGGACAGGACCCAATGAGCAGTTCTTC CASSGGTGPNEQFF
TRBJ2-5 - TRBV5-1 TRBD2 TGCGCCAGCAGCTTAGCGGGGGACTACCAAGAGACCCAGTACTTC CASSLAGDYQETQYF
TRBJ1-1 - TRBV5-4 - TGTGTCAGCAGCTCTCCGACAGTAAGGGATACTGAAGCTTTCTTT CVSSSPTVRDTEAFF